These T cell receptor beta chains were read from a single sample in a study of CD8 T cells in Susac syndrome. MiXCR, applied by TCRdb to the immunoSEQ multiplex PCR reads, yields one record per CDR3 protein. The table includes some 120,000 distinct CDR3 sequences, about 95% detected once. What was sequenced was CD4+ T cells from PBMCs. All receptors come from a human donor in good health. Both conserved end residues are part of each CDR3. The D gene is left open where the match is weak. Size is stated for part of the rows, as once, few or many counts, or as a class when the clone is expanded.

cdr3_length j_call v_call d_call clone_size cdr3_aa
13 TRBJ1-1 TRBV20-1 - - CSAASTGFTEAFF
17 TRBJ2-2 TRBV6-2/TRBV6-3 TRBD2 - CASSSRLAGEGTGELFF
13 TRBJ2-1 TRBV29-1 - few CSVASSSYNEQFF
11 TRBJ1-1 TRBV11-2 TRBD1 - CATSGQGRAFF
14 TRBJ2-5 TRBV9 - - CASSVRPARETQYF
14 TRBJ1-1 TRBV27 - - CASSQGPTGTEAFF
14 TRBJ2-5 TRBV7-2 - - CASSYTSSTETQYF
14 TRBJ2-1 TRBV20-1 TRBD2 - CSAVSGRAYNEQFF
14 TRBJ2-7 TRBV30 - few CACSRKGPLDEQYF
13 TRBJ2-1 TRBV19 - - CASSNRGRDEQFF
13 TRBJ1-2 TRBV12-3/TRBV12-4 - - CASSLKGLYGYTF
14 TRBJ2-1 TRBV29-1 TRBD2 - CSVPSGGSYNEQFF
16 TRBJ1-1 TRBV7-9 - once CASSPHTGGARTEAFF
12 TRBJ2-7 TRBV5-1 TRBD2 - CASTGGVYEQYF
15 TRBJ1-5 TRBV30 - - CACSMTGLGNQPQHF
13 TRBJ1-1 TRBV19 TRBD1 - CASSWDSSTEAFF
13 TRBJ1-2 TRBV5-1 TRBD1 - CASSLRGDYGYTF
12 TRBJ2-7 TRBV7-2 - - CASSQSLYEQYF
16 TRBJ2-1 TRBV7-9 TRBD2 - CASNPRSGKSYNEQFF
16 TRBJ2-3 TRBV2 TRBD1 - CASSESGQGVADTQYF
16 TRBJ2-6 TRBV7-8 - - CASSPVKRSGANVLTF
13 TRBJ1-3 TRBV30 - - CAWSKGTGNTIYF
13 TRBJ2-1 TRBV30 - - CAWSVGLYNEQFF
16 TRBJ2-3 TRBV7-2 TRBD2 once CASSSAGGVGTDTQYF
13 TRBJ2-3 TRBV9 - - CASSTPGEDTQYF
14 TRBJ1-1 TRBV14 - - CASSRTALGTEAFF
13 TRBJ2-1 TRBV18 TRBD2 once CASSPPAGAEQFF
17 TRBJ2-2 TRBV5-4 TRBD2 once CASSPRGGSGGTGELFF
16 TRBJ2-2 TRBV2 - once CASSETGTTNTGELFF
16 TRBJ1-5 TRBV7-9 TRBD1 - CASSLGTGAPNQPQHF
18 TRBJ1-1 TRBV9 TRBD1 - CASSVPGTGMYRDTEAFF
16 TRBJ2-7 TRBV5-4 TRBD2 - CASSRKTSGRVNEQYF
14 TRBJ2-3 TRBV20-1 - - CSAGTSTSTDTQYF
17 TRBJ2-3 TRBV29-1 TRBD2 - CSGTGLAGGGGTDTQYF
15 TRBJ2-3 TRBV5-1 - - CASSLEAGRPDTQYF
16 TRBJ2-6 TRBV18 - - CASSLGPSSGANVLTF
17 TRBJ2-5 TRBV5-1 - - CASSGYGGGEVKETQYF
13 TRBJ2-3 TRBV7-2 - - CASSLTGEDTQYF
14 TRBJ2-5 TRBV7-9 - - CASSLAGVKETQYF
13 TRBJ2-3 TRBV5-1 - - CASSLDHTDTQYF
17 TRBJ2-7 TRBV5-6 - - CASSLMPPYGAFYEQYF
15 TRBJ2-1 TRBV2 TRBD2 once CASSAQLAGGTEQFF
14 TRBJ1-4 TRBV20-1 - - CSARPGMGGEKLFF
13 TRBJ2-7 TRBV5-1 TRBD1 - CASGQGISYEQYF
17 TRBJ1-5 TRBV5-6 TRBD1 - CASSFSPGGSGNQPQHF
15 TRBJ2-7 TRBV5-5 TRBD1 - CASTLVGTGTYEQYF
16 TRBJ2-5 TRBV12-3/TRBV12-4 - - CASSRGEGGGGETQYF
14 TRBJ1-5 TRBV20-1 - once CSARGFRDDQPQHF
11 TRBJ2-7 TRBV29-1 - - CSVRQAYEQYF
14 TRBJ1-2 TRBV7-2 TRBD1 - CASTTLQGLGGYTF
14 TRBJ1-1 TRBV12-3/TRBV12-4 - - CASSLVGGRTEAFF
12 TRBJ1-2 TRBV16 - once CASSLTGAGYTF
13 TRBJ2-3 TRBV7-9 - - CASSPTAPDTQYF
15 TRBJ2-1 TRBV7-9 TRBD2 - CASSDRLAGYNEQFF
14 TRBJ2-5 TRBV2 - - CASRIQIFQETQYF
14 TRBJ1-4 TRBV7-2 TRBD1 - CASSDLGTDEKLFF
13 TRBJ2-7 TRBV29-1 TRBD2 - CSVEAGESYEQYF